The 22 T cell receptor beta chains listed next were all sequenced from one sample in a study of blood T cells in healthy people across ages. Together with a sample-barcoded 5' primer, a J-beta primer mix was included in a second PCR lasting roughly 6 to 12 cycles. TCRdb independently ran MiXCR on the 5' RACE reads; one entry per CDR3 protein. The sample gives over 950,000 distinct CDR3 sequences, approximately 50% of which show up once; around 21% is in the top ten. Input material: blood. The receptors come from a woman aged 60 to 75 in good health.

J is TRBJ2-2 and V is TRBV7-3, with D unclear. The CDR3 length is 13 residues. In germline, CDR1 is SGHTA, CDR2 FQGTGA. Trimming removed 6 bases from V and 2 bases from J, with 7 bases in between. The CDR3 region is CASRQLNTGELFF. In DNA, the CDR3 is TGTGCCAGCAGACAACTCAACACCGGGGAGCTGTTTTTT.

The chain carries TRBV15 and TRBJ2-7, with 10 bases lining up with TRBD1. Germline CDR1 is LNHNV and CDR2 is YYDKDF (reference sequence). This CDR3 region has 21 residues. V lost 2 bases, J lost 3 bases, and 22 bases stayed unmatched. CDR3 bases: TGTGCCACCAGCAGATTCTTAAAATCCGGGACAGGGGTTTTCCCCTACTACGAGCAGTACTTC. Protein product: CATSRFLKSGTGVFPYYEQYF.

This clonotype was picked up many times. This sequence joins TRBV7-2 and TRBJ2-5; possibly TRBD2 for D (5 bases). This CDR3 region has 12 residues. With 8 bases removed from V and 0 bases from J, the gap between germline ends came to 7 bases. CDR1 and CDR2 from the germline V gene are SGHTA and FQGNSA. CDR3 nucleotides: TGTGCCAGCGGGAGATACCAAGAGACCCAGTACTTC. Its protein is CASGRYQETQYF.

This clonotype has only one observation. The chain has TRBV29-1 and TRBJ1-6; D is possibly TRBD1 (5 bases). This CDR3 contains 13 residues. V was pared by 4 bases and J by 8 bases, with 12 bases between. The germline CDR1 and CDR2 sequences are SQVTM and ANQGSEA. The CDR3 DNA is TGCAGCGTTGGGGCAGGGCTCGATTCACCCCTCCACTTT. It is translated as CSVGAGLDSPLHF. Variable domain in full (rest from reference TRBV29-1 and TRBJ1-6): SAVISQKPSRDICQRGTSLTIQCQVDSQVTMMFWYRQQPGQSLTLIATANQGSEATYESGFVIDKFPISRPNLTFSTLTVSNMSPEDSSIYLCSVGAGLDSPLHFGNGTRLTVT.

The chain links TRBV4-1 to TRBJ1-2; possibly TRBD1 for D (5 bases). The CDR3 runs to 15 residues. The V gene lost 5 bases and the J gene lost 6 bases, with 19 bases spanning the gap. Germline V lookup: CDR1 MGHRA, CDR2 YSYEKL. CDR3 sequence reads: CASSTYTGPPDGYTF. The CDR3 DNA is TGCGCCAGCAGCACTTACACAGGACCGCCGGATGGCTACACCTTC.

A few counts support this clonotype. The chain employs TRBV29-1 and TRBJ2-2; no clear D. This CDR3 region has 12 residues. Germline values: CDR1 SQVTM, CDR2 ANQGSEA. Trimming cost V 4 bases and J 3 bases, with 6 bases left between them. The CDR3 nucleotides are TGCAGCGTTGTCCGAGACACCGGGGAGCTGTTTTTT. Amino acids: CSVVRDTGELFF.

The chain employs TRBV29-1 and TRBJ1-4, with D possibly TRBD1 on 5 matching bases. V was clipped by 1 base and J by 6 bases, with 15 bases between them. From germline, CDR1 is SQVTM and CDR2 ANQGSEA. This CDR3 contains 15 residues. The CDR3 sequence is CSVEVWGMADEKLFF. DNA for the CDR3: TGCAGCGTTGAAGTTTGGGGGATGGCGGATGAAAAACTGTTTTTT.

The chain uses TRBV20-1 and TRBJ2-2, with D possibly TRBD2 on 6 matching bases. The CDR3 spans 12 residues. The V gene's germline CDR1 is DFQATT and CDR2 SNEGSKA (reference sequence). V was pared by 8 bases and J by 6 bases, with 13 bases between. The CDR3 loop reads CSLDRGSGELFF. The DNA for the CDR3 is TGCAGTCTCGACCGGGGGTCCGGGGAGCTGTTTTTT.

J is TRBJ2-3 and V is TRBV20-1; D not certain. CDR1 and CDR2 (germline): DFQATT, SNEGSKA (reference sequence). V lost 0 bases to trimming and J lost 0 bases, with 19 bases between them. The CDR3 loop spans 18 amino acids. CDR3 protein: CSARDSRRRGTSTDTQYF. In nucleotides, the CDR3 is TGCAGTGCTAGAGATAGCCGGCGGAGAGGAACTAGCACAGATACGCAGTATTTT.

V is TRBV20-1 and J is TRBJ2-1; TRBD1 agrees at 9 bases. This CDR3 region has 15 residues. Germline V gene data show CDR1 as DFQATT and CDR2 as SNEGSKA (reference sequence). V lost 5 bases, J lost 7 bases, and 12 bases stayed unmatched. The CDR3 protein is CSARYDRGYKNEQFF. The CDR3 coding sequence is TGCAGTGCTCGCTATGACAGGGGGTATAAGAATGAGCAGTTCTTC.

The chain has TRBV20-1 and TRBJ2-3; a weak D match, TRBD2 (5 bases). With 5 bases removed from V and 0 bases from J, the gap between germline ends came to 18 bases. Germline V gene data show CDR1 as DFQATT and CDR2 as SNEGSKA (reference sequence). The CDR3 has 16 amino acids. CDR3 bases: TGCAGTGCTCTAACCTCCGGACGGACTAGCACAGATACGCAGTATTTT. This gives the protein CSALTSGRTSTDTQYF.

This chain's CDR3 is CRAGGAGSNEQYF. CDR3 DNA: TGCAGGGCGGGCGGAGCGGGATCTAACGAGCAGTACTTC. V gene TRBV20-1 combines with J gene TRBJ2-4; 7 positions agree with TRBD2. Matching the DNA end better, TRBJ2-7 makes the J call doubtful. The CDR3 spans 13 residues. Germline CDR1 DFQATT, CDR2 SNEGSKA (reference sequence).

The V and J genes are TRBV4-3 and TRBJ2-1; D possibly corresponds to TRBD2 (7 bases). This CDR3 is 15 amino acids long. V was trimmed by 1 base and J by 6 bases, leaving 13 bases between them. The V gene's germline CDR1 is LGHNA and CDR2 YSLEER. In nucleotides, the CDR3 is TGCGCCAGCAGCCAAGGGGGAGGGGGTTCCAATGAGCAGTTCTTC. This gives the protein CASSQGGGGSNEQFF.

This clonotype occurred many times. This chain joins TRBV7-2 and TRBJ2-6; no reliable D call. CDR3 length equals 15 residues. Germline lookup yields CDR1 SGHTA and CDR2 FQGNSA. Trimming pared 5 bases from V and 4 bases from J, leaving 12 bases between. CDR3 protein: CASSDRVVGANVLTF. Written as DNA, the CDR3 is TGTGCCAGCAGCGATAGGGTTGTGGGGGCCAACGTCCTGACTTTC.

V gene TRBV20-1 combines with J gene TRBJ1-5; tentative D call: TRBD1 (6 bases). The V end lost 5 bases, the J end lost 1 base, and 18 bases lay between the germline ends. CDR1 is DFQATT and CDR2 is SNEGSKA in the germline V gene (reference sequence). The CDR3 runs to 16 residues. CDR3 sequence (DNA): TGCAGTGCTCACTCCCCGGGACAAGAAAGCAATCAGCCCCAGCATTTT. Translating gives CSAHSPGQESNQPQHF.

The CDR3 loop reads CASSLVSVNYGYTF. The CDR3 region has the DNA TGTGCCAGCAGCTTGGTGTCGGTTAACTATGGCTACACCTTC. This sequence joins TRBV5-8 and TRBJ1-2; D uncertain. CDR1 SGHTS and CDR2 YDEGEE come from the germline V gene. Trimming took 0 bases from V and 1 from J, leaving 7 bases between them. There are 14 residues in the CDR3.

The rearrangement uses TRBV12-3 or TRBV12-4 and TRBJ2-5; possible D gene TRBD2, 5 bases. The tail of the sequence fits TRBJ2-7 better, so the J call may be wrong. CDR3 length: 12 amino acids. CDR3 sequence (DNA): TGTGCCAGCGCTTTCTACCGGGGCGAGCAGTACTTC. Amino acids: CASAFYRGEQYF.

The CDR3 loop is CASSLRAKSTYEQYF. The CDR3 region has the DNA TGTGCCAGCAGCTTAAGAGCCAAATCTACCTACGAGCAGTACTTC. This sequence joins TRBV7-2 and TRBJ2-7; no definite D call. The germline gives CDR1 SGHTA, CDR2 FQGNSA. There are 15 residues in the CDR3. The V gene lost 2 bases and the J gene lost 2 bases, with 13 bases spanning the gap.

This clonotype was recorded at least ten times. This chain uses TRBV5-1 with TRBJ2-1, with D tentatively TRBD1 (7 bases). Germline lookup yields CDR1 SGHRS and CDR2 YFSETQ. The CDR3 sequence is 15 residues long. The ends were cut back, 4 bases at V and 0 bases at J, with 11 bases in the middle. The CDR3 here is CASSRGDSSYNEQFF. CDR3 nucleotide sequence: TGCGCCAGCAGCCGCGGGGACAGCTCCTACAATGAGCAGTTCTTC.

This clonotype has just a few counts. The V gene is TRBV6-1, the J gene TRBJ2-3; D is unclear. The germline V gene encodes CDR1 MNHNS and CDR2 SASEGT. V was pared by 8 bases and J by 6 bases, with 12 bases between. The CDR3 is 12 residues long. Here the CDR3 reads CASSPFSDTQYF. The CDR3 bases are TGTGCCAGCTCTCCTTTTTCGGATACGCAGTATTTT.

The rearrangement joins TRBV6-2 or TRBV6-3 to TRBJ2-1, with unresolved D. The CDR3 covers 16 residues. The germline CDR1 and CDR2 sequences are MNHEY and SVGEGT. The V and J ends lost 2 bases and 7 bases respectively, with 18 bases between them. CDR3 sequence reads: CASSYVPETRTNEQFF. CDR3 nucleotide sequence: TGTGCCAGCAGTTACGTCCCGGAGACCCGAACGAATGAGCAGTTCTTC.

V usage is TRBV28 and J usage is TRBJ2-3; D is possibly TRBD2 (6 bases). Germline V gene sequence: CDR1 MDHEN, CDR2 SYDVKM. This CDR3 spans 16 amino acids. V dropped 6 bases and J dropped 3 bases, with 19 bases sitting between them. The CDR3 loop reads CASRSPGRSRTDTQYF. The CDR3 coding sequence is TGTGCCAGCAGGTCCCCTGGGAGGTCCCGGACAGATACGCAGTATTTT.